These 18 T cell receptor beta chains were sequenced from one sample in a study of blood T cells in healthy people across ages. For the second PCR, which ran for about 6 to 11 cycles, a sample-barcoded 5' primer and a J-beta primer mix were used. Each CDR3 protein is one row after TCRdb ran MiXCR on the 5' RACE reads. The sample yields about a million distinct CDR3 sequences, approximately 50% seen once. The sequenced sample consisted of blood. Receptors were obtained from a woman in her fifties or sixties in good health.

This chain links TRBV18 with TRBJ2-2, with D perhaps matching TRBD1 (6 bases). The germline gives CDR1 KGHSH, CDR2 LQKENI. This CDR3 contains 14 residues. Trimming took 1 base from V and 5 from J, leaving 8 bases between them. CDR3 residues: CASSPQTGTGELFF. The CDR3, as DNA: TGTGCCAGCTCACCACAAACAGGGACCGGGGAGCTGTTTTTT.

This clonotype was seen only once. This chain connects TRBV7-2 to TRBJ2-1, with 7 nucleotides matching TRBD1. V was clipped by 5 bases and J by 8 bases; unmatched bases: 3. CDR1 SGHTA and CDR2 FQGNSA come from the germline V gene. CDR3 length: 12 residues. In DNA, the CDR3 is TGTGCCAGCAGCGACAGGGTCGATGAGCAGTTCTTC. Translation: CASSDRVDEQFF.

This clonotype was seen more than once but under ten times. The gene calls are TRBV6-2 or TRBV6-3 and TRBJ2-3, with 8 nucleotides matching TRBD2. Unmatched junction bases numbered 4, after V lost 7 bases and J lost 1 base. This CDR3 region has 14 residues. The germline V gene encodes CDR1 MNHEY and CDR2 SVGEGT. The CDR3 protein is CASNKLAGTDTQYF. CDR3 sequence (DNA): TGTGCCAGCAACAAACTAGCGGGCACAGATACGCAGTATTTT.

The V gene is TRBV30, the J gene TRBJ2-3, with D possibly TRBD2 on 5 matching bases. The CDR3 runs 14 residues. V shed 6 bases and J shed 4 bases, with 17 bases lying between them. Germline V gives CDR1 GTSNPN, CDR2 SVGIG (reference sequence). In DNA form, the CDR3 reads TGTGCCTGCGAGGGCAGTCGTAATTCAGATACGCAGTATTTT. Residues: CACEGSRNSDTQYF. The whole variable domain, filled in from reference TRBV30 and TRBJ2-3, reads SQTIHQWPATLVQPVGSPLSLECTVEGTSNPNLYWYRQAAGRGLQLLFYSVGIGQISSEVPQNLSASRPQDRQFILSSKKLLLSDSGFYLCACEGSRNSDTQYFGPGTRLTVL.

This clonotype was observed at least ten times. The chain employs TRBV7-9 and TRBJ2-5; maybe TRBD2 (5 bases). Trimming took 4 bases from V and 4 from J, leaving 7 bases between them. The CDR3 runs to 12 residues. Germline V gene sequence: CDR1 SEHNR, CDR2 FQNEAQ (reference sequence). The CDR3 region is CASSSAGETQYF. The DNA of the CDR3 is TGTGCCAGCAGCTCGGCGGGAGAGACCCAGTACTTC.

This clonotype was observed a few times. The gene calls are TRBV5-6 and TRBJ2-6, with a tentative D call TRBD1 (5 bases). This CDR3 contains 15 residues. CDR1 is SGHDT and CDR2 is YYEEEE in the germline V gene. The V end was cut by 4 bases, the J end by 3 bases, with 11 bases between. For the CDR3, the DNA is TGTGCCAGCAGCCGGCCCAGGGATGGGGCCAACGTCCTGACTTTC. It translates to CASSRPRDGANVLTF.

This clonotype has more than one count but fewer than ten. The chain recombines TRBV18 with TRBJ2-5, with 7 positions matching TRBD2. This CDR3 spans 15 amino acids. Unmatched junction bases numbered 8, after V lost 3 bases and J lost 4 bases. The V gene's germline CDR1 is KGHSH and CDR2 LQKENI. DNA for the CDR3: TGTGCCAGCTCACCTGTCGGCGGGACTACAGAGACCCAGTACTTC. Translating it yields CASSPVGGTTETQYF.

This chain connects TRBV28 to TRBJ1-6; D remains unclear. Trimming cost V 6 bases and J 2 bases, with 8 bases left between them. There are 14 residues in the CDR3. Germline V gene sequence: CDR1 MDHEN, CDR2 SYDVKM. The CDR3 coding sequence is TGTGCCAGCAGAGACTCCGCCTATAATTCACCCCTCCACTTT. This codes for CASRDSAYNSPLHF.

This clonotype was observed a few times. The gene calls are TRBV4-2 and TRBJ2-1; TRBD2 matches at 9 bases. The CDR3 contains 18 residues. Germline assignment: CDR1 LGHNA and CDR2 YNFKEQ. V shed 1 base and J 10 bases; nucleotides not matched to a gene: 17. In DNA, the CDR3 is TGTGCCAGCAGCCAAGCCATCAGTAGTAGCGGGAGATCCGTAGAGCAGTTCTTC. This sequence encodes CASSQAISSSGRSVEQFF.

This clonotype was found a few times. CDR3 in DNA: TGTGCCAGCAGTTTAAGTGGCAGGGAATACGAGCAGTACTTC. This sequence encodes CASSLSGREYEQYF. V gene TRBV27 combines with J gene TRBJ2-7; TRBD1 is a possible D gene (5 bases). Germline V CDR1 and CDR2: MNHEY, SMNVEV (reference sequence). The CDR3 runs 14 residues. With 2 bases removed from V and 4 bases from J, the gap between germline ends came to 12 bases.

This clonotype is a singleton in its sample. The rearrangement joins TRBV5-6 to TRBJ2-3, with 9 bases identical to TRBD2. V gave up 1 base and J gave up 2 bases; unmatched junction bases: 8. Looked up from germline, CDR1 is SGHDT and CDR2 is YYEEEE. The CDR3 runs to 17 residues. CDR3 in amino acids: CASSLFPTSGFTDTQYF. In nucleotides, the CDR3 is TGTGCCAGCAGCTTGTTTCCGACTAGCGGCTTCACAGATACGCAGTATTTT.

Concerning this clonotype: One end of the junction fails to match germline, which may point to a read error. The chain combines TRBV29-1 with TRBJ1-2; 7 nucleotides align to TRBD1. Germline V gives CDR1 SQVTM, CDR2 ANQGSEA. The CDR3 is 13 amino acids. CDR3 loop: CGVEGGANYGYTF. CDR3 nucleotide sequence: TGCGGCGTTGAAGGGGGCGCAAACTATGGCTACACCTTC.

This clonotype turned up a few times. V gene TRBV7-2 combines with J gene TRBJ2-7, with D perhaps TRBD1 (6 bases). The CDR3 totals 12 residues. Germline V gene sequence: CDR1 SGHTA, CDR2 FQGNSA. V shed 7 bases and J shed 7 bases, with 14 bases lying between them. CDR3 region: CASTDRIREQYF. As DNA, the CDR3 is TGTGCCAGCACCGACAGGATCCGGGAGCAGTACTTC.

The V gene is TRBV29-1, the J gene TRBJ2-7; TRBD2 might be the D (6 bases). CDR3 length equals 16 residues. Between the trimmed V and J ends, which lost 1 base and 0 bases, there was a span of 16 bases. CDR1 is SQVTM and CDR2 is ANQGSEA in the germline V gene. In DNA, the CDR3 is TGCAGCGTTGAAGGGGACGATAGCGGAAACTCCTACGAGCAGTACTTC. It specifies CSVEGDDSGNSYEQYF.

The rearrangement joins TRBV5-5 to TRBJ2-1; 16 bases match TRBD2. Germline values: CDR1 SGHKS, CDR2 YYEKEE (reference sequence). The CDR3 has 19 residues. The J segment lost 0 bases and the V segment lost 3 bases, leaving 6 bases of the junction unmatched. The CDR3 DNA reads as TGTGCCAGCAGCTACCGGGGACTAGCGGGAGGGGGCTCCTACAATGAGCAGTTCTTC. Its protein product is CASSYRGLAGGGSYNEQFF.

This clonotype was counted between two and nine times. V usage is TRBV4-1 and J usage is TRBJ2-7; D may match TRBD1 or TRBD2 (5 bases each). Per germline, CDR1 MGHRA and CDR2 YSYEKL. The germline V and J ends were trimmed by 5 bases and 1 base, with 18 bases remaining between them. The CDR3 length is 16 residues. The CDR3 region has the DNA TGCGCCAGCAGCAAAAAGGGGACCTCGGATTCCTACGAGCAGTACTTC. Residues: CASSKKGTSDSYEQYF.

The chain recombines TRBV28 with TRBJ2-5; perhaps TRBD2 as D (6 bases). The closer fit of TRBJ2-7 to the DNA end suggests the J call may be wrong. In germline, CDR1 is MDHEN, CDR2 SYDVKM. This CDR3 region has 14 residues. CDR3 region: CASNPRGGFYEQYF. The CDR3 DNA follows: TGTGCCAGCAACCCCCGGGGAGGTTTCTACGAGCAGTACTTC.

CDR3 bases: TGCGCCAGCAGCTTGACGTCGGGTATAGGGGAGCAGTACTTC. This sequence encodes CASSLTSGIGEQYF. The V call is TRBV5-1, the J call TRBJ2-7; D ambiguous. Germline V gene lookup returns CDR1 SGHRS and CDR2 YFSETQ. The CDR3 has 14 residues. V shed 1 base and J shed 7 bases, with 15 bases lying between them.